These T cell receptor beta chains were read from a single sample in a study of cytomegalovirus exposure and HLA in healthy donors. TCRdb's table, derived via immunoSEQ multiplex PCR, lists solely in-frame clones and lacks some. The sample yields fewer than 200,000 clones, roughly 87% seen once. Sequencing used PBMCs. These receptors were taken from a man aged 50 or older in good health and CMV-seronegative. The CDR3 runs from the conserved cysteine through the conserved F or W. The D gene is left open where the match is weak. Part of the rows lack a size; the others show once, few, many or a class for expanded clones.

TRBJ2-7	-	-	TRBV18	CASSISTRGHEQYF	TGTGCCAGCTCAATCTCGACTAGAGGCCACGAGCAGTACTTC
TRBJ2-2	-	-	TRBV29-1	CSAAIQGPGELFF	TGCAGCGCCGCAATACAGGGCCCCGGGGAGCTGTTTTTT
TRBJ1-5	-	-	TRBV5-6	CASSLEVAGDNQPQHF	TGTGCCAGCAGCTTGGAAGTCGCAGGGGACAATCAGCCCCAGCATTTT
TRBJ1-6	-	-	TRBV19	CASSGQGWSPLHF	TGTGCCAGTAGTGGGCAGGGGTGGTCACCCCTCCACTTT
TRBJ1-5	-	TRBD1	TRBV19	CASSIGTGLNQPQHF	TGTGCCAGTAGTATAGGGACAGGACTCAATCAGCCCCAGCATTTT
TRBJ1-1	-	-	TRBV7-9	CSSSLGAVARRSMNTEAFF	TGTTCCAGCAGCTTAGGGGCCGTCGCCCGAAGATCAATGAACACTGAAGCTTTCTTT
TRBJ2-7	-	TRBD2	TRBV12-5	CASGLVLWDGRGSSYEQYF	TGTGCTAGTGGTTTGGTACTATGGGACGGGCGGGGGTCTTCCTACGAGCAGTACTTC
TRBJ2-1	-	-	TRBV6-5	CASSYSFRRLVEQFF	TGTGCCAGCAGTTACTCGTTCAGGCGCCTGGTCGAGCAGTTCTTC
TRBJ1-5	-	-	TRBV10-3	CAISDYGGIGQPQHF	TGTGCCATCAGTGATTATGGGGGGATCGGCCAGCCCCAGCATTTT
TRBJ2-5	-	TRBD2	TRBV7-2	CASSLAGGGETQYF	TGTGCCAGCAGCTTAGCTGGCGGGGGAGAGACCCAGTACTTC
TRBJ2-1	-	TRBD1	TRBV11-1	CASSLDGLGGEEQFF	TGTGCCAGCAGCTTAGATGGGTTAGGGGGCGAGGAGCAGTTCTTC
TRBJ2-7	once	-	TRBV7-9	CASSPTGSSYEQYF	TGTGCCAGCAGCCCTACAGGAAGCTCCTACGAGCAGTACTTC
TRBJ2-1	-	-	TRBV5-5	CASSLTGHEQFF	TGTGCCAGCAGCTTAACAGGGCATGAGCAGTTCTTC
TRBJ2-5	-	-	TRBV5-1	CASSFGTQETQYF	TGCGCCAGCAGCTTCGGGACTCAAGAGACCCAGTACTTC
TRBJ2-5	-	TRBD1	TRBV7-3	CASSPGLGGGRGQETQYF	TGTGCCAGCAGCCCTGGATTAGGGGGCGGCAGGGGACAAGAGACCCAGTACTTC
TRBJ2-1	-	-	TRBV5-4	CASSQQLGGLDEQFF	TGTGCCAGCAGCCAACAACTAGGGGGTTTAGATGAGCAGTTCTTC
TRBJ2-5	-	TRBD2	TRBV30	CAWEGRGEYQETQYF	TGTGCCTGGGAAGGACGGGGGGAATACCAAGAGACCCAGTACTTC
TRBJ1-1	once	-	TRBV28	CASIIQGNTEAFF	TGTGCCAGCATCATACAGGGGAACACTGAAGCTTTCTTT
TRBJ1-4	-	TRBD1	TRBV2	CASSLRTGEYEKLFF	TGTGCCAGCAGCCTCCGAACAGGGGAGTATGAAAAACTGTTTTTT
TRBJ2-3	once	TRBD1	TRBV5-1	CASSLRDSADTQYF	TGCGCCAGCAGCCTCCGGGACAGCGCAGATACGCAGTATTTT
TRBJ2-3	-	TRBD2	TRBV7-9	CASAIRAGPGSTDTQYF	TGTGCCAGCGCCATACGAGCGGGGCCTGGGAGCACAGATACGCAGTATTTT